This T cell receptor (beta chain) was sequenced for a study of blood T cell repertoires in COVID-19. As for the study in general: The United States, Italy and Spain supplied acute and convalescent COVID-19 samples.

The CDR3 contains 14 residues. Germline V lookup: CDR1 SEHNR, CDR2 FQNEAQ (reference sequence). V was shortened by 6 bases and J by 5 bases, with 17 bases between the two germline ends. Original handling: Amplification of reference gene primers provided the estimated nucleated cell counts. Method: immunoSEQ multiplex PCR; TCRdb's copy keeps in-frame clones and lacks some. V and J calls and clone size are copied from that table; D and trimming were computed from the DNA. The table records around 32,000 clones, about 92% of them present only once. Sequencing was carried out using peripheral blood. The TCR comes from a male donor with active COVID-19. The V and J genes are TRBV7-9 and TRBJ2-7; TRBD1 is a possible D gene (7 bases). The CDR3 loop reads CASRTTGEVHEQYF. DNA of the CDR3: TGTGCCAGCAGAACAACAGGGGAGGTCCACGAGCAGTACTTC.